This T cell receptor (beta chain) is from a study of pediatric ulcerative colitis. CDR1 SEHNR and CDR2 FQNEAQ come from the germline V gene (reference sequence). V was pared by 2 bases and J by 2 bases, with 13 bases between. The CDR3 runs to 16 residues. Notes on the study in general: Two rectal CDR3 clonotypes occurred in all ulcerative colitis patients.

Here immunoSEQ multiplex PCR was the method, and the copy in TCRdb shows in-frame clones only, minus some. The table has 30,000 to 45,000 clones, roughly 85% seen once. To note about this clone: Antigen: not known.

The receptor comes from a girl aged 5-17 years with moderate ulcerative colitis. V is TRBV7-9 and J is TRBJ1-5, with D possibly being TRBD1 (6 bases). Sequenced: blood. The CDR3 DNA reads as TGTGCCAGCAGCTTATCGGGGGCCTTTGGCAATCAGCCCCAGCATTTT. This codes for CASSLSGAFGNQPQHF.